The TCR beta chain under discussion was sequenced for a study of cytomegalovirus exposure and HLA in healthy donors. Study-wide findings and caveats: A later analysis showed HLA-associated TCR beta chains outstripping equally common others in clonal expansion.

This clone was seen only once. Its matching antigen is unknown. In the PCR, 60 Vbeta and 13 Jbeta primers were used. Assay: immunoSEQ multiplex PCR; the TCRdb copy retains only in-frame clones and omits some. The sample includes around 90,000 clones, roughly 75% of them seen just once. V lost 5 bases and J lost 2; bases outside the gene matches: 5. The germline CDR1 and CDR2 sequences are MNHEY and SMNVEV (reference sequence). This CDR3 is 15 amino acids long. Regarding donors, all were healthy bone marrow donors. Sequencing used PBMCs. The origin of this receptor is a young man in good health and CMV-seronegative. The V and J genes are TRBV27 and TRBJ1-4; 7 bases align to TRBD1. The CDR3 sequence is CASSLTGWTNEKLFF. CDR3 nucleotides: TGTGCCAGCAGTCTGACAGGGTGGACTAATGAAAAACTGTTTTTT.